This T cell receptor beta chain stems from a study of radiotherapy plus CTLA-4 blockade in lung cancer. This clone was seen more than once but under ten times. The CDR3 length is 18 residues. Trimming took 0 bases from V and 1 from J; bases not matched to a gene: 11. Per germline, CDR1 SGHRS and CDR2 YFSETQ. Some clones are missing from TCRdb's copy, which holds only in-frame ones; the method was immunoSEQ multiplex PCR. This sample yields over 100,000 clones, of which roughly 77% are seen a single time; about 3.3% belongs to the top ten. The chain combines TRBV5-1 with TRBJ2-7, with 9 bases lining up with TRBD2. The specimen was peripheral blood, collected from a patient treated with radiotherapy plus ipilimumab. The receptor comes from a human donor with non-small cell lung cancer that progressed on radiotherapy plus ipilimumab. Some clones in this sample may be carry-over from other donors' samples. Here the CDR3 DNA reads TGCGCCAGCAGCTTGGGAGCGGGGGGAGTTGAGAAATCCTACGAGCAGTACTTC. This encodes CASSLGAGGVEKSYEQYF.